This T cell receptor beta chain came from a study of metastatic and nonmetastatic thyroid tumors. Study as a whole: Blood and tumor or nodule tissue repertoires from malignant and benign thyroid patients were compared. Study-level findings and limits: Across blood and tumor, TCR beta diversity in malignant thyroid tumors was reportedly significantly higher than in benign nodules.

Original analysis: The study took CDR3 differences across clinicopathological groups and made a distant-metastasis classifier for papillary thyroid cancer from them. TCRdb reanalyzed the PCR reads with MiXCR. TCRdb, not the original authors, processed these V and J calls. The sample consists of several thousand clones, roughly 15% of them appearing once. A note on this clone: Its antigen is unidentified.

The entire patient cohort was treatment-naive prior to thyroid surgery. Trimming shortened V by 0 bases and J by 4 bases, and 13 bases separated the two germline ends. The length of the CDR3 is 16 residues. Looked up from germline, CDR1 is SGHVS and CDR2 is FQNEAQ. The clonotype comes from a female donor with papillary thyroid cancer or a benign thyroid nodule (not recorded which). Some clones in this sample may be carry-over from other donors' samples. The rearrangement uses TRBV7-8 and TRBJ1-5; D is possibly TRBD1 (5 bases). The specimen sequenced was blood. CDR3 loop: CASSLASGTVNQPQHF. The DNA of the CDR3 is TGTGCCAGCAGCTTAGCATCCGGGACGGTGAATCAGCCCCAGCATTTT.